The 15 T cell receptor beta chains listed next were all sequenced from one sample in a study of blood T cell repertoires in COVID-19. Data came from immunoSEQ multiplex PCR; TCRdb stores just in-frame clones and leaves some out. This sample has 150,000 to 200,000 clones; around 85% occur once, and the top ten carry around 2.3%. The sequenced sample consisted of peripheral blood. Source of these receptors: a man between 65 and 85 years old with active or convalescent COVID-19.

The V and J genes are TRBV19 and TRBJ2-1; 10 nucleotides align to TRBD2. V shed 7 bases and J 8 bases; nucleotides not matched to a gene: 11. This CDR3 contains 15 residues. Germline lookup yields CDR1 LNHDA and CDR2 SQIVND (reference sequence). The DNA for the CDR3 is TGTGCCAGTATTGCACTAGCGGGACCTCGCGATGAGCAGTTCTTC. Translated: CASIALAGPRDEQFF.

The chain has TRBV19 and TRBJ1-5; D might be TRBD1 (5 bases). CDR1 is LNHDA, CDR2 SQIVND, per germline (reference sequence). CDR3 length: 14 residues. Trimming removed 7 bases from V and 6 bases from J, with 16 bases in between. CDR3 amino acids: CASKDTLLRQPQHF. CDR3 bases: TGTGCCAGTAAGGACACCCTACTGCGTCAGCCCCAGCATTTT. The whole variable domain, remainder taken from reference TRBV19 and TRBJ1-5, is DGGITQSPKYLFRKEGQNVTLSCEQNLNHDAMYWYRQDPGQGLRLIYYSQIVNDFQKGDIAEGYSVSREKKESFPLTVTSAQKNPTAFYLCASKDTLLRQPQHFGDGTRLSIL.

The chain recombines TRBV19 with TRBJ2-7; maybe TRBD2 (5 bases). Per germline, CDR1 LNHDA and CDR2 SQIVND (reference sequence). Between the trimmed V and J ends, which lost 5 bases and 6 bases, there was a span of 14 bases. This CDR3 has 13 residues. The CDR3 protein is CASSALGSFEQYF. In DNA form, the CDR3 reads TGTGCCAGTAGTGCCCTGGGGAGCTTCGAGCAGTACTTC.

The V call is TRBV27, the J call TRBJ2-1; weak D call: TRBD2 (5 bases). In germline, CDR1 is MNHEY, CDR2 SMNVEV (reference sequence). This CDR3 has 17 amino acids. V lost 5 bases to trimming and J lost 0 bases, with 17 bases between them. CDR3 sequence: CASSPHRARDSYNEQFF. The DNA of the CDR3 is TGTGCCAGCAGTCCGCACCGGGCCCGGGACTCCTACAATGAGCAGTTCTTC.

The V gene is TRBV9, the J gene TRBJ2-5; tentative D call: TRBD2 (5 bases). The V gene's germline CDR1 is SGDLS and CDR2 YYNGEE. V lost 2 bases and J lost 0, with 8 bases in between. This CDR3 comprises 14 residues. The CDR3 reads CASSVRRDQETQYF. The CDR3 DNA follows: TGTGCCAGCAGCGTTCGGCGGGACCAAGAGACCCAGTACTTC.

Comment on this clone: Different DNA sequences within this sample yield the same CDR3. The chain has TRBV20-1 and TRBJ2-1, with D uncertain. Per the germline V gene, CDR1 is DFQATT and CDR2 is SNEGSKA (reference sequence). V lost 3 bases to trimming and J lost 2 bases, with 5 bases between them. The CDR3 totals 12 residues. The CDR3 DNA reads TGCAGTGCTAGTCCTACCTACAATGAGCAGTTCTTC. Encoded protein: CSASPTYNEQFF.

The chain joins TRBV4-3 to TRBJ1-6; D gene uncertain. Trimming removed 2 bases from V and 8 bases from J, with 10 bases in between. Germline CDR1 LGHNA, CDR2 YSLEER. The CDR3 has 14 residues. The CDR3 nucleotides read TGCGCCAGCAGCCAAATCGCGCGGGATTCACCCCTCCACTTT. Encoded protein: CASSQIARDSPLHF.

V gene TRBV5-1 combines with J gene TRBJ2-2; 8 nucleotides line up with TRBD1. Germline V lookup: CDR1 SGHRS, CDR2 YFSETQ. The CDR3 has 16 amino acids. Trimming cost V 2 bases and J 3 bases; bases outside gene matches: 6. DNA for the CDR3: TGCGCCAGCAGCTTCGCAGGGGGCCCGGACACCGGGGAGCTGTTTTTT. Translation gives CASSFAGGPDTGELFF.

V gene TRBV6-1 combines with J gene TRBJ1-1, with 7 positions matching TRBD1. The CDR3 totals 15 residues. V lost 1 base to trimming and J lost 6 bases; unmatched junction nucleotides: 8. CDR1 MNHNS and CDR2 SASEGT come from the germline V gene. The CDR3 protein is CASSEGQGLIAEAFF. The DNA of the CDR3 is TGTGCCAGCAGTGAAGGACAGGGTCTAATTGCTGAAGCTTTCTTT.

The chain uses TRBV28 and TRBJ2-3; TRBD2 matches at 7 bases. Germline V gene sequence: CDR1 MDHEN, CDR2 SYDVKM. The trim removed 6 bases at V and 2 bases at J, leaving 5 bases unmatched. CDR3 size: 14 residues. CDR3 DNA: TGTGCCAGCAGCGTGGGGGGGAACACAGATACGCAGTATTTT. It encodes CASSVGGNTDTQYF.

The CDR3 loop is CASRGGSTSGNNEQFF. The CDR3 DNA is TGTGCCAGCAGGGGGGGTTCAACTAGCGGGAACAATGAGCAGTTCTTC. The chain employs TRBV28 and TRBJ2-1; 10 positions match TRBD2. The CDR3 runs 16 residues. The trim removed 6 bases at V and 5 bases at J, leaving 10 bases unmatched. Germline CDR1 is MDHEN and CDR2 is SYDVKM.

The V gene is TRBV5-6, the J gene TRBJ2-2; the match to TRBD1 covers 8 bases. From germline, CDR1 is SGHDT and CDR2 YYEEEE. V lost 0 bases and J lost 4; bases outside the gene matches: 5. The CDR3 is made up of 16 amino acids. As DNA, the CDR3 is TGTGCCAGCAGCTTGGGAGGACAGGGCCTCACCGGGGAGCTGTTTTTT. Amino acids: CASSLGGQGLTGELFF.

The chain uses TRBV30 and TRBJ1-4; TRBD1 is a possible D gene (6 bases). This CDR3 has 15 residues. CDR1 and CDR2 (germline): GTSNPN, SVGIG (reference sequence). Trimming cost V 0 bases and J 2 bases, with 10 bases left between them. CDR3 DNA: TGTGCCTGGAGTGTACAGGGATTGACTAATGAAAAACTGTTTTTT. Translated, it gives CAWSVQGLTNEKLFF. Complete variable domain (other parts from reference TRBV30 and TRBJ1-4): SQTIHQWPATLVQPVGSPLSLECTVEGTSNPNLYWYRQAAGRGLQLLFYSVGIGQISSEVPQNLSASRPQDRQFILSSKKLLLSDSGFYLCAWSVQGLTNEKLFFGSGTQLSVL.

The chain couples TRBV10-1 to TRBJ1-5; D ambiguous. CDR1 and CDR2 (germline): WNHNN, SYGVQD (reference sequence). There are 17 residues in the CDR3. Between the trimmed V and J ends, which lost 0 bases and 4 bases, there was a span of 16 bases. The CDR3 region has the DNA TGCGCCAGCAGTGAGTCGAATCCTTCGCGGCCTAATCAGCCCCAGCATTTT. This codes for CASSESNPSRPNQPQHF.

The rearrangement uses TRBV5-4 and TRBJ1-1; the match to TRBD1 covers 10 bases. Germline trimming cut 4 bases from V and 4 bases from J; bases unmatched to any gene: 4. This CDR3 has 14 amino acids. CDR1 is SGHNT and CDR2 is YYREEE in the germline V gene (reference sequence). The CDR3 DNA follows: TGTGCCAGCAGCCCCGGGGACAGGGGCACTGAAGCTTTCTTT. Protein product: CASSPGDRGTEAFF.